This T cell receptor (beta chain) originates from a study of T cell changes during pregnancy in multiple sclerosis. The CDR3 sequence is 16 residues long. V lost 2 bases to trimming and J lost 4 bases, with 17 bases between them. CDR1 and CDR2 (germline): MNHNS, SASEGT. TCRdb's table, derived via immunoSEQ multiplex PCR, lists solely in-frame clones and lacks some. The sample records fewer than 95,000 clones, just under 95% being singletons. V is TRBV6-1 and J is TRBJ1-2; possible D gene TRBD1, 5 bases. This TCR derives from a female donor with multiple sclerosis, enrolled in a pregnancy study. The sample consisted of peripheral blood, taken in the first trimester of pregnancy. The CDR3 region is CASSEMAVSGVYGYTF. CDR3 coding DNA: TGTGCCAGCAGTGAAATGGCAGTTTCGGGGGTCTATGGCTACACCTTC.